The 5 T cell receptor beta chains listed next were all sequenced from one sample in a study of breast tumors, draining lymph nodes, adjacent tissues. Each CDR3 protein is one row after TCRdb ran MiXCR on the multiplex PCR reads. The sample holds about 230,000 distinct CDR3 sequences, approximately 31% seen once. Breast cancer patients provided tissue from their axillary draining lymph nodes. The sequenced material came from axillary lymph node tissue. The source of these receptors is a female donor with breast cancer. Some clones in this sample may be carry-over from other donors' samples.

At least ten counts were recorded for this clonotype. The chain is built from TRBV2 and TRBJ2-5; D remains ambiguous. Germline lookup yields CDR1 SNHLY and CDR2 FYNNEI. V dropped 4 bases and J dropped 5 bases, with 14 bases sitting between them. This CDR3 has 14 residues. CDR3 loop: CASSGTDNGETQYF. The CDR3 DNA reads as TGTGCCAGCAGTGGGACCGACAACGGGGAGACCCAGTACTTC.

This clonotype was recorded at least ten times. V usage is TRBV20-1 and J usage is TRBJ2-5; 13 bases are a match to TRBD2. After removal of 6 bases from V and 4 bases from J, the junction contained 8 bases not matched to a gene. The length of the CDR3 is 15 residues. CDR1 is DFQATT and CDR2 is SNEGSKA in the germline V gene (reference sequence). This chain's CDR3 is CSARTSGSWRETQYF. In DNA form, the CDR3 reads TGCAGTGCAAGGACTAGCGGGAGCTGGCGAGAGACCCAGTACTTC.

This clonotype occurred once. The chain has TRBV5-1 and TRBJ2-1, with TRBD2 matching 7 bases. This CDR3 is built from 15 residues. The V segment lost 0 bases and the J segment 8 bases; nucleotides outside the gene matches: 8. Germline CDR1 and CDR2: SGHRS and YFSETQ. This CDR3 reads CASSLAVGGIHEQFF. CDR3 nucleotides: TGCGCCAGCAGCTTGGCTGTGGGGGGGATACATGAGCAGTTCTTC. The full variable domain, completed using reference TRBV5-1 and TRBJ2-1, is KAGVTQTPRYLIKTRGQQVTLSCSPISGHRSVSWYQQTPGQGLQFLFEYFSETQRNKGNFPGRFSGRQFSNSRSEMNVSTLELGDSALYLCASSLAVGGIHEQFFGPGTRLTVL.

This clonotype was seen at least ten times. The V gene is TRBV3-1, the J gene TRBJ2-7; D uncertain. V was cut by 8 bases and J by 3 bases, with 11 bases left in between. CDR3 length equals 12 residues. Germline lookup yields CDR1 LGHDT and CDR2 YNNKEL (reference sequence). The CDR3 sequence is CASAAPSYEQYF. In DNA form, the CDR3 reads TGTGCCAGCGCGGCACCAAGCTACGAGCAGTACTTC.

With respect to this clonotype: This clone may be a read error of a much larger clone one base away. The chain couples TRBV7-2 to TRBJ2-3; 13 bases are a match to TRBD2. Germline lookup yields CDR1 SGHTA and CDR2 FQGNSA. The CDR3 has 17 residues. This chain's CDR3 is CASSLWTSGSTTDPQYF. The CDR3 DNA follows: TGTGCCAGCAGCCTCTGGACTAGCGGGAGTACCACAGATCCGCAGTATTTT.